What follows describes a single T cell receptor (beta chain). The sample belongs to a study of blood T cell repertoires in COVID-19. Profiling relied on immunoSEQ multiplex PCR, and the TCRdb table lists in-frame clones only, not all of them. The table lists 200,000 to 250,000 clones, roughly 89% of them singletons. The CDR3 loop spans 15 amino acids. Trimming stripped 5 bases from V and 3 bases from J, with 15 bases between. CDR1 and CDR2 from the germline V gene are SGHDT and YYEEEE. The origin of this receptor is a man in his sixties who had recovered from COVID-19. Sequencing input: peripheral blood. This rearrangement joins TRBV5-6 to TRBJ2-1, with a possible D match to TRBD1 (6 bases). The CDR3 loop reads CASRLAQGNYNEQFF. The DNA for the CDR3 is TGTGCCAGCAGATTAGCACAGGGAAACTACAATGAGCAGTTCTTC.